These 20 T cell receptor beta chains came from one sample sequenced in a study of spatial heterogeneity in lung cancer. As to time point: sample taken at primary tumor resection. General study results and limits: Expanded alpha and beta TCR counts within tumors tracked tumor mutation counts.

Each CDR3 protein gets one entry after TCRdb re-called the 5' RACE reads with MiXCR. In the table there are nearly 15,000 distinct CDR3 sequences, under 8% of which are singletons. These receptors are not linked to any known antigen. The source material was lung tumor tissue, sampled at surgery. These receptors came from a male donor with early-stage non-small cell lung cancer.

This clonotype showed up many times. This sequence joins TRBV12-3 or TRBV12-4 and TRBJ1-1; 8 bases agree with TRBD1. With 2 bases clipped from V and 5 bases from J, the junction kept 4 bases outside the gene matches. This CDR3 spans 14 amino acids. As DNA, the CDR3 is TGTGCCAGCAGTTTAACAGGGGGTAGGACTGAAGCTTTCTTT. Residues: CASSLTGGRTEAFF.

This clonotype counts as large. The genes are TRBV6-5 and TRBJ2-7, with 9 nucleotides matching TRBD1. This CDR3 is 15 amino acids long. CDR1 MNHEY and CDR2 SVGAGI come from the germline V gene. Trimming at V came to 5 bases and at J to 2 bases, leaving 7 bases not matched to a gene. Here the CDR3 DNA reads TGTGCCAGCAGTGATGGACAGGGGCCGACCTACGAGCAGTACTTC. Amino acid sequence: CASSDGQGPTYEQYF.

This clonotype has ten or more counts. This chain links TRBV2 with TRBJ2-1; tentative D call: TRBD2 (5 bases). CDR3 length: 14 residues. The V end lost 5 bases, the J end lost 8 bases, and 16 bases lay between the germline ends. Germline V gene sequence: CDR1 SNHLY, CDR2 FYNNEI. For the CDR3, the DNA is TGTGCCAGCAGTACCACCTGGACTGAGGATGAGCAGTTCTTC. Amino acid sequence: CASSTTWTEDEQFF.

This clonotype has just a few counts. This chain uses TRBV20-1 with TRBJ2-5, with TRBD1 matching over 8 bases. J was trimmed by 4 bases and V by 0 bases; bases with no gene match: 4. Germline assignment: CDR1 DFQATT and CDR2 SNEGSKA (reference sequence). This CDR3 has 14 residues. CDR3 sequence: CSARDLQGGETQYF. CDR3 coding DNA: TGCAGTGCTAGAGACCTACAGGGGGGAGAGACCCAGTACTTC.

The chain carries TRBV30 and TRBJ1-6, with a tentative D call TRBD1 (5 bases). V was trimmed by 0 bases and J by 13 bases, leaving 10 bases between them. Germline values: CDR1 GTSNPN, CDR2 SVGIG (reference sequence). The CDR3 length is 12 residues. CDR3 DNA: TGTGCCTGGAGTGTGACCCGGGGGCCCCTCCACTTT. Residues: CAWSVTRGPLHF.

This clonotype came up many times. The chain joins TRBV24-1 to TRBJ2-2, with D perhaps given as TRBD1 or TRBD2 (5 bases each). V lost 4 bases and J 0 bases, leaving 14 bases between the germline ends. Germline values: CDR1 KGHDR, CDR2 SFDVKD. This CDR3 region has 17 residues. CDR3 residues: CATSDSGTGTNTGELFF. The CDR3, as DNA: TGTGCCACCAGTGACTCCGGGACCGGGACGAACACCGGGGAGCTGTTTTTT.

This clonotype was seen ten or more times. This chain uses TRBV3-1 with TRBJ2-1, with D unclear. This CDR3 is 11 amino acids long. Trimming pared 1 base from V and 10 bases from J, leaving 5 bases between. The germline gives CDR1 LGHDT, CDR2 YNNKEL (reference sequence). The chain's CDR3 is CASSQVREQFF. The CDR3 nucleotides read TGTGCCAGCAGCCAAGTCAGGGAGCAGTTCTTC.

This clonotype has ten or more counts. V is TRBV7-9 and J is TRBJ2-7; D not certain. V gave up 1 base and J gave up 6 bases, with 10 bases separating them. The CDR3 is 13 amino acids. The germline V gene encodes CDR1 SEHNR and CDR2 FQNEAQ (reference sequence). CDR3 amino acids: CASSLGWPSEQYF. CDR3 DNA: TGTGCCAGCAGCTTAGGGTGGCCTTCCGAGCAGTACTTC.

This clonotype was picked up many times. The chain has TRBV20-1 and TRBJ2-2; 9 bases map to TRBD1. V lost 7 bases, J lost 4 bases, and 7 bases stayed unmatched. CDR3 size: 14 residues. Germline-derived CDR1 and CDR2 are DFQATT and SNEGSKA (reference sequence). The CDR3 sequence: CSVPGTGITGELFF. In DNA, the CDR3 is TGCAGTGTTCCAGGGACAGGGATCACCGGGGAGCTGTTTTTT.

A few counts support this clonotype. The DNA of the CDR3 is TGTGCCAGCAACCCCACGCTAGCGGGTAGAAATGAGCAGTTCTTC. Translation: CASNPTLAGRNEQFF. V is TRBV2 and J is TRBJ2-1, with TRBD2 identical over 8 bases. The CDR3 has 15 amino acids. The germline CDR1 and CDR2 sequences are SNHLY and FYNNEI. V lost 7 bases and J lost 7; bases outside the gene matches: 12. Full variable domain (outside the CDR3, taken from reference TRBV2 and TRBJ2-1): EPEVTQTPSHQVTQMGQEVILRCVPISNHLYFYWYRQILGQKVEFLVSFYNNEISEKSEIFDDQFSVERPDGSNFTLKIRSTKLEDSAMYFCASNPTLAGRNEQFFGPGTRLTVL.

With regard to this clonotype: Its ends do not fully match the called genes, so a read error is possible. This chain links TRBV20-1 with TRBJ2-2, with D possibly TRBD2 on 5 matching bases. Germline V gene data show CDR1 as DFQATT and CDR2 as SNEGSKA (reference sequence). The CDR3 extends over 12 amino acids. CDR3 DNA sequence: TGCAGTGCTAGAGAGAACACCGGGGAGCTGCTTTTT. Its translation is CSARENTGELLF.

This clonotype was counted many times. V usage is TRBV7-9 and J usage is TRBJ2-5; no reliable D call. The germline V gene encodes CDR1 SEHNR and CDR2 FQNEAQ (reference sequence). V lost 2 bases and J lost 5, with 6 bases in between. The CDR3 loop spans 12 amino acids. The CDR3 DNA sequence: TGTGCCAGCAGCTTAAGATTGGAGACCCAGTACTTC. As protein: CASSLRLETQYF.

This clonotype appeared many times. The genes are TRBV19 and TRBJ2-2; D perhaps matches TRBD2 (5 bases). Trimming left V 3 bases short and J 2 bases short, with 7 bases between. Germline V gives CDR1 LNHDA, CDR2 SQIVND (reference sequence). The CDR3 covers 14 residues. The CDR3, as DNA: TGTGCCAGTAGTATCAGCGGTAACACCGGGGAGCTGTTTTTT. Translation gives CASSISGNTGELFF.

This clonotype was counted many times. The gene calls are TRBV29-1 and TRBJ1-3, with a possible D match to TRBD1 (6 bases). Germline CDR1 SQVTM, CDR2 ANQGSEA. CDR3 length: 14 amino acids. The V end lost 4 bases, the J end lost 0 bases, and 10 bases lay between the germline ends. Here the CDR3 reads CSVVSGASGNTIYF. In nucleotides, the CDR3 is TGCAGCGTTGTATCGGGGGCCTCTGGAAACACCATATATTTT.

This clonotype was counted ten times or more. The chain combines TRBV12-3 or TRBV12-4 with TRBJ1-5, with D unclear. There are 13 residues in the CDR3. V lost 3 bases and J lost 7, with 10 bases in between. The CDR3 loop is CASSFDRYQPQHF. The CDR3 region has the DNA TGTGCCAGCAGTTTTGATAGATACCAGCCCCAGCATTTT.

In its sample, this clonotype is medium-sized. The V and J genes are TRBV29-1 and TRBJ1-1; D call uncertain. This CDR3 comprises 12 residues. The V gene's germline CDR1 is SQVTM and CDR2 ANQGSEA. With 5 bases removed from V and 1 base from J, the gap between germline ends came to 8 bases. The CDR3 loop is CSVSGRNTEAFF. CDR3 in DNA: TGCAGCGTTTCGGGCCGGAACACTGAAGCTTTCTTT.

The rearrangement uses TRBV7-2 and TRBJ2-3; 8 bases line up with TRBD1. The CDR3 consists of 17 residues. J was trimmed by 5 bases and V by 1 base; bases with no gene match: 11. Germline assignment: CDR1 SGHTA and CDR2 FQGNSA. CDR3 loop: CASSLVPGRGQGDTQYF. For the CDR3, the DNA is TGTGCCAGCAGCTTAGTACCCGGCAGGGGGCAGGGAGATACGCAGTATTTT.

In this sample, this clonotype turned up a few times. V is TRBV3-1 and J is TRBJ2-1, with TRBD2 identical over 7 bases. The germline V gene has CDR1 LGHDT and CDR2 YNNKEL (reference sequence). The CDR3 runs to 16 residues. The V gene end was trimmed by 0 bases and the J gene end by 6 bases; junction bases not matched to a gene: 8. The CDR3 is CASSQDPGTTSNEQFF. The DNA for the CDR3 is TGTGCCAGCAGCCAAGATCCAGGGACTACCTCCAATGAGCAGTTCTTC.

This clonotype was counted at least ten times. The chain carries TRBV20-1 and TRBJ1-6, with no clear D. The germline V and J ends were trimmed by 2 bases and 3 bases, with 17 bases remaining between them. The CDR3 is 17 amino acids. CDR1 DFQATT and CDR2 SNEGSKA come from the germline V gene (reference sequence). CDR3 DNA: TGCAGTGCTAGACCCCGGGGTCTGGGGAACTATAATTCACCCCTCCACTTT. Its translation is CSARPRGLGNYNSPLHF.

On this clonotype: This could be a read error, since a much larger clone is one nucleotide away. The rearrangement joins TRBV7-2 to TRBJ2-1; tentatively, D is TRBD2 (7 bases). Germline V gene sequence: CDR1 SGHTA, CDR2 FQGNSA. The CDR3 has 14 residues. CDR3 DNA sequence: TGTGCCAGCAGCTCTTACGGGGGGCTCAATGTGCAGTTCTTC. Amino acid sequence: CASSSYGGLNVQFF.